This T cell receptor (beta chain) appears in the sequencing data of a study of early stage breast cancer tumors. Each sample had two DNA replicates, about 0.5 ug blood or about 1.5 ug tissue. Clones were sequenced by immunoSEQ multiplex PCR, and TCRdb holds only the in-frame ones, with some missing. This table has about 70,000 clones, less than 90% appearing once. This CDR3 is built from 21 residues. After removal of 5 bases from V and 2 bases from J, the junction contained 25 bases not matched to a gene. Germline assignment: CDR1 SQVTM and CDR2 ANQGSEA. This sequence was found in a person aged 35-55 years with breast cancer. The specimen was blood. The genes are TRBV29-1 and TRBJ2-3; 10 positions match TRBD2. The CDR3 reads CSVQTGSWLAGADRYTDTQYF. The CDR3 DNA reads TGCAGCGTTCAGACAGGGAGTTGGCTAGCGGGAGCCGACAGATACACAGATACGCAGTATTTT.